One and the same sample provided the 10 T cell receptor beta chains below, sequenced in a study of shared clonotypes between healthy human individuals. Data came from immunoSEQ multiplex PCR; TCRdb stores just in-frame clones and leaves some out. The sample lists more than 2,000,000 clones, about 92% occurring once. Sequenced: naive CD4+ T cells from PBMCs. Subset of the sample: CD45RA+ positively selected. These receptor sequences come from a man aged 18-30 years in good health. Some clones in this sample may be carry-over from other donors' samples.

The chain is built from TRBV2 and TRBJ2-1, with TRBD2 matching 9 bases. CDR3 length: 14 residues. CDR1 SNHLY and CDR2 FYNNEI come from the germline V gene. Trimming at V came to 7 bases and at J to 8 bases, leaving 9 bases not matched to a gene. CDR3 nucleotide sequence: TGTGCCAGCAAACTAGCGGGCCAGGTCCATGAGCAGTTCTTC. Its translation is CASKLAGQVHEQFF.

CDR3 DNA: TGCGCCAGCAGCCAAGCGGGCTCTGGAAACACCATATATTTT. Translation: CASSQAGSGNTIYF. This chain connects TRBV4-3 to TRBJ1-3; D is ambiguous. Trimming stripped 1 base from V and 0 bases from J, with 4 bases between. The CDR3 length is 14 residues. The germline V gene has CDR1 LGHNA and CDR2 YSLEER.

V gene TRBV2 combines with J gene TRBJ1-5; D is unclear. Germline V gene data show CDR1 as SNHLY and CDR2 as FYNNEI. V gave up 7 bases and J gave up 0 bases, with 7 bases separating them. This CDR3 is 13 amino acids long. CDR3 region: CASTRDSNQPQHF. CDR3 nucleotides: TGTGCCAGCACCCGTGATAGCAATCAGCCCCAGCATTTT. Based on the CDR3 plus reference TRBV2 and TRBJ1-5, the full variable domain is EPEVTQTPSHQVTQMGQEVILRCVPISNHLYFYWYRQILGQKVEFLVSFYNNEISEKSEIFDDQFSVERPDGSNFTLKIRSTKLEDSAMYFCASTRDSNQPQHFGDGTRLSIL.

A note on this clone: This specimen includes other DNA sequences encoding the same CDR3. This rearrangement joins TRBV9 to TRBJ2-3; D not resolved. V lost 0 bases to trimming and J lost 0 bases, with 8 bases between them. Germline values: CDR1 SGDLS, CDR2 YYNGEE. The CDR3 has 15 amino acids. CDR3 DNA: TGTGCCAGCAGCGTAGTCTCAGCTAGCACAGATACGCAGTATTTT. It encodes CASSVVSASTDTQYF.

The rearrangement links TRBV11-2 to TRBJ1-4, with a possible D match to TRBD1 (6 bases). This CDR3 contains 15 residues. Trimming took off 4 bases at V and 6 bases at J, with 15 bases between the two ends. Germline CDR1 reads SGHAT; CDR2 reads FQNNGV. The CDR3 protein is CASSSDGRGDEKLFF. The CDR3 DNA is TGTGCCAGCAGCTCGGACGGAAGGGGGGATGAAAAACTGTTTTTT.

This clone was detected only once. At the DNA level, this CDR3 is encoded by other sequences in the same sample as well. The chain carries TRBV6-6 and TRBJ1-1; D unclear. The germline V gene encodes CDR1 MNHNY and CDR2 SVGAGI (reference sequence). The CDR3 covers 14 residues. Trimming left V 0 bases short and J 1 base short, with 6 bases between. CDR3 loop: CASSYSGGNTEAFF. The CDR3 coding sequence is TGTGCCAGCAGTTACTCCGGCGGGAACACTGAAGCTTTCTTT.

The chain is built from TRBV28 and TRBJ1-4; no definite D call. V was cut by 1 base and J by 2 bases, with 5 bases left in between. The CDR3 extends over 14 amino acids. Per germline, CDR1 MDHEN and CDR2 SYDVKM. This CDR3 reads CASSLSVTNEKLFF. CDR3 DNA: TGTGCCAGCAGTTTATCGGTGACTAATGAAAAACTGTTTTTT.

The rearrangement joins TRBV7-3 to TRBJ2-6; D not certain. In germline, CDR1 is SGHTA, CDR2 FQGTGA. Trimming took off 5 bases at V and 4 bases at J, with 12 bases between the two ends. The CDR3 runs to 15 residues. Here the CDR3 DNA reads TGTGCCAGCAGCCCTACGTCGGGCGGGGCCAACGTCCTGACTTTC. Protein product: CASSPTSGGANVLTF. Using reference TRBV7-3 and TRBJ2-6 for the parts outside the CDR3, the full variable domain is GAGVSQTPSNKVTEKGKYVELRCDPISGHTALYWYRQSLGQGPEFLIYFQGTGAADDSGLPNDRFFAVRPEGSVSTLKIQRTERGDSAVYLCASSPTSGGANVLTFGAGSRLTVL.

The J gene is TRBJ1-4, the V gene TRBV6-1, with TRBD1 matching over 7 bases. The CDR3 totals 14 residues. The germline V gene encodes CDR1 MNHNS and CDR2 SASEGT. Germline trimming cut 6 bases from V and 8 bases from J; bases unmatched to any gene: 9. In DNA form, the CDR3 reads TGTGCCAGCAGAGAGGGGGCTTCGAGCGAAAAACTGTTTTTT. This codes for CASREGASSEKLFF.

The CDR3 protein is CASSRGQVQGDTQYF. As DNA, the CDR3 is TGTGCCAGCAGCCGAGGACAGGTTCAGGGGGATACGCAGTATTTT. The rearrangement uses TRBV7-2 and TRBJ2-3; 7 bases line up with TRBD1. CDR3 length equals 15 residues. V shed 5 bases and J 6 bases; nucleotides not matched to a gene: 11. Looked up from germline, CDR1 is SGHTA and CDR2 is FQGNSA.